These 26 T cell receptor beta chains came from one sample sequenced in a study of control samples from healthy donors and cancer patients. Libraries were prepared by immunoSEQ multiplex PCR; TCRdb keeps only in-frame clonotypes and omits some of them. Of 250,000 to 300,000 clones listed, over 75% were seen once; the top ten hold approximately 12%. Sample: PBMCs. The receptor set was obtained from a woman in her sixties or seventies with lung cancer.

CDR3 amino acids: CASSIRQVGTEAFF. As DNA, the CDR3 is TGTGCCAGCAGTATACGACAGGTTGGCACTGAAGCTTTCTTT. The chain is built from TRBV6-5 and TRBJ1-1; possible D gene TRBD1, 6 bases. The V gene's germline CDR1 is MNHEY and CDR2 SVGAGI. V lost 5 bases and J 4 bases, leaving 14 bases between the germline ends. The CDR3 is 14 amino acids.

Concerning this clone: The junction shows a germline mismatch at one end, possibly a read error. The chain employs TRBV5-1 and TRBJ2-5; 8 nucleotides agree with TRBD2. The CDR3 covers 14 residues. Germline V lookup: CDR1 SGHRS, CDR2 YFSETQ. CDR3 region: CASSFRAGEISHDF. The CDR3 DNA sequence: TGCGCCAGCAGCTTCCGAGCGGGGGAGATTAGCCACGACTTC.

The chain uses TRBV28 and TRBJ1-1, with 10 bases matching TRBD1. Germline CDR1 is MDHEN and CDR2 is SYDVKM. V trimming: 6 bases; J trimming: 7 bases; junction bases outside the gene matches: 14. This CDR3 region has 16 residues. CDR3: CASRGTGEPGNFEAFF. The CDR3 DNA reads TGTGCCAGCAGAGGGACAGGGGAACCTGGCAACTTTGAAGCTTTCTTT.

The chain employs TRBV10-3 and TRBJ2-1; weak D call: TRBD2 (6 bases). Germline V gene sequence: CDR1 ENHRY, CDR2 SYGVKD. This CDR3 spans 14 amino acids. V gave up 0 bases and J gave up 6 bases, with 9 bases separating them. The CDR3 here is CAISESGGLNEQFF. Here the CDR3 DNA reads TGTGCCATCAGTGAGTCCGGGGGTCTCAATGAGCAGTTCTTC.

The J gene is TRBJ1-6, the V gene TRBV12-5; D not certain. Germline CDR1 and CDR2: LGHNT and FRNRAP. The CDR3 is made up of 13 amino acids. The V end lost 4 bases, the J end lost 8 bases, and 9 bases lay between the germline ends. CDR3 bases: TGTGCTAGTGGTTCGAGGCTACATTCACCCCTCCACTTT. Amino acid sequence: CASGSRLHSPLHF.

The gene calls are TRBV6-6 and TRBJ1-5; 7 nucleotides align to TRBD1. V shed 5 bases, J shed 2 bases, and the junction held 12 bases outside the gene matches. Germline loops: CDR1 MNHNY, CDR2 SVGAGI (reference sequence). The CDR3 is 17 amino acids. CDR3 sequence: CASSPGAGGVGNQPQHF. In nucleotides, the CDR3 is TGTGCCAGCAGTCCCGGGGCAGGGGGAGTTGGCAATCAGCCCCAGCATTTT.

This chain uses TRBV30 with TRBJ2-1; TRBD2 matches 8 bases. V gave up 2 bases and J gave up 2 bases; unmatched junction bases: 5. The CDR3 totals 15 residues. Germline CDR1 reads GTSNPN; CDR2 reads SVGIG (reference sequence). CDR3 in DNA: TGTGCCTGGAGTCGTCTAGCGGGTCCCTACAATGAGCAGTTCTTC. As protein: CAWSRLAGPYNEQFF.

The rearrangement links TRBV5-1 to TRBJ1-2; D gene ambiguous. Germline CDR1 reads SGHRS; CDR2 reads YFSETQ. This CDR3 is 13 amino acids long. V was pared by 1 base and J by 2 bases, with 6 bases between. The CDR3 sequence is CASSLSSNYGYTF. The CDR3 bases are TGCGCCAGCAGCTTGTCCAGCAACTATGGCTACACCTTC.

Of note for this clone: The identical CDR3 is also encoded by other nucleotide sequences in the sample. The chain joins TRBV5-1 to TRBJ2-2; 7 bases are shared with TRBD1. V lost 0 bases and J lost 3; bases outside the gene matches: 2. Germline assignment: CDR1 SGHRS and CDR2 YFSETQ. The CDR3 is 15 residues long. CDR3 loop: CASSLGQGDTGELFF. CDR3 nucleotide sequence: TGCGCCAGCAGCTTGGGACAGGGAGACACCGGGGAGCTGTTTTTT.

The chain is built from TRBV9 and TRBJ2-7; D is undetermined. In germline, CDR1 is SGDLS, CDR2 YYNGEE. The CDR3 length is 14 residues. The germline V and J ends were trimmed by 1 base and 0 bases, with 8 bases remaining between them. The CDR3 DNA is TGTGCCAGCAGCGTATACCCGTCCTCCTACGAGCAGTACTTC. It specifies CASSVYPSSYEQYF.

This rearrangement joins TRBV2 to TRBJ1-6; D gene unclear. V was trimmed by 3 bases and J by 6 bases, leaving 9 bases between them. CDR3 size: 14 residues. The germline V gene encodes CDR1 SNHLY and CDR2 FYNNEI. The CDR3 nucleotides are TGTGCCAGCAGTGAGAGAAGGATTAATTCACCCCTCCACTTT. Protein: CASSERRINSPLHF.

The chain links TRBV7-8 to TRBJ2-1; weak D call: TRBD2 (6 bases). In germline, CDR1 is SGHVS, CDR2 FQNEAQ. The CDR3 totals 18 residues. V was cut by 5 bases and J by 0 bases, with 20 bases left in between. The CDR3 spells CASSLVSPVGGSYNEQFF. The CDR3 DNA sequence: TGTGCCAGCAGCCTTGTCTCTCCGGTGGGGGGCTCCTACAATGAGCAGTTCTTC. The whole variable domain, remainder taken from reference TRBV7-8 and TRBJ2-1, is GAGVSQSPRYKVAKRGQDVALRCDPISGHVSLFWYQQALGQGPEFLTYFQNEAQLDKSGLPSDRFFAERPEGSVSTLKIQRTQQEDSAVYLCASSLVSPVGGSYNEQFFGPGTRLTVL.

This clone was observed a single time. The chain couples TRBV5-4 to TRBJ2-3, with D perhaps TRBD1 (6 bases). Germline lookup yields CDR1 SGHNT and CDR2 YYREEE (reference sequence). V was shortened by 5 bases and J by 4 bases, with 17 bases between the two germline ends. CDR3 size: 15 residues. CDR3 amino acids: CASRSGQSSPDTQYF. The CDR3 DNA reads as TGTGCCAGCAGATCGGGACAAAGCTCCCCAGATACGCAGTATTTT.

V gene TRBV5-1 combines with J gene TRBJ1-2; a possible D gene is TRBD1 (6 bases). V was pared by 4 bases and J by 3 bases, with 13 bases between. Germline loops: CDR1 SGHRS, CDR2 YFSETQ. There are 14 residues in the CDR3. The CDR3 spells CASSLGGAHYGYTF. DNA of the CDR3: TGCGCCAGCAGCCTTGGGGGGGCACACTATGGCTACACCTTC.

The V gene is TRBV7-2, the J gene TRBJ2-1, with 8 bases aligning to TRBD2. From germline, CDR1 is SGHTA and CDR2 FQGNSA. This CDR3 comprises 18 residues. V gave up 0 bases and J gave up 5 bases; unmatched junction bases: 12. CDR3 protein: CASSLADLGSGGHNEQFF. CDR3 coding DNA: TGTGCCAGCAGCTTAGCGGACCTCGGGAGCGGGGGCCACAATGAGCAGTTCTTC.

This clone was seen a single time. In DNA form, the CDR3 reads TGTGCCAGCAGCCCGCCCTCCGGGGCGGGAGTAAGGACTGAGCAGTTCTTC. It specifies CASSPPSGAGVRTEQFF. The V call is TRBV7-3, the J call TRBJ2-1; 7 bases map to TRBD2. The CDR3 runs 17 residues. Trimming removed 5 bases from V and 9 bases from J; junction bases left unmatched: 19. CDR1 is SGHTA and CDR2 is FQGTGA in the germline V gene.

The chain joins TRBV7-9 to TRBJ2-1, with D possibly matching TRBD1 (7 bases). Germline CDR1 is SEHNR and CDR2 is FQNEAQ (reference sequence). CDR3 length equals 15 residues. V was trimmed by 3 bases and J by 9 bases, leaving 18 bases between them. Here the CDR3 reads CASSLGGQIGSEQFF. The CDR3 coding sequence is TGTGCCAGCAGCTTGGGGGGACAGATTGGGAGTGAGCAGTTCTTC.

The rearrangement joins TRBV5-1 to TRBJ1-2; tentatively, D is TRBD1 (5 bases). Germline CDR1 SGHRS, CDR2 YFSETQ. This CDR3 is built from 12 residues. V shed 2 bases and J shed 6 bases, with 8 bases lying between them. DNA of the CDR3: TGCGCCAGCAGCTTCATAGGGGATGGCTACACCTTC. Translation: CASSFIGDGYTF.

This rearrangement joins TRBV29-1 to TRBJ2-5; D uncertain. CDR3 length: 12 residues. CDR1 SQVTM and CDR2 ANQGSEA come from the germline V gene. Trimming cost V 4 bases and J 3 bases, with 9 bases left between them. CDR3 DNA sequence: TGCAGCGTTGGGCAGATGGAAGAGACCCAGTACTTC. This gives the protein CSVGQMEETQYF.

CDR3 DNA sequence: TGTGCCAGCAGTCAGGGGGAAGGCTATGGCTACACCTTC. Translating gives CASSQGEGYGYTF. The chain has TRBV28 and TRBJ1-2; 7 bases are shared with TRBD1. The CDR3 has 13 residues. The V and J ends lost 5 bases and 4 bases, in that order; junction bases with no gene match: 4. From germline, CDR1 is MDHEN and CDR2 SYDVKM.

The chain combines TRBV3-1 (or the pseudogene TRBV3-2) with TRBJ2-1; the D gene is possibly TRBD2 (6 bases). The V end lost 8 bases, the J end lost 7 bases, and 15 bases lay between the germline ends. Germline CDR1 is LGHDT and CDR2 is YNNKEL (reference sequence). This CDR3 has 13 residues. CDR3 nucleotides: TGTGCCAGCGCCGGGACTCGGGGTAATGAGCAGTTCTTC. It codes for CASAGTRGNEQFF.

This clone occurred once. This chain connects TRBV3-1 (or the pseudogene TRBV3-2) to TRBJ1-3; the D is unclear. There are 16 residues in the CDR3. With 6 bases removed from V and 0 bases from J, the gap between germline ends came to 15 bases. Germline lookup yields CDR1 LGHDT and CDR2 YNNKEL (reference sequence). Written as DNA, the CDR3 is TGTGCCAGCAGTCGAATTGACTGGAGCTCTGGAAACACCATATATTTT. Translating it yields CASSRIDWSSGNTIYF.

This clone has only a few counts. The chain couples TRBV10-2 to TRBJ2-5, with TRBD1 identical over 7 bases. This CDR3 spans 15 amino acids. V was clipped by 6 bases and J by 2 bases; unmatched bases: 9. Germline V CDR1 and CDR2: WSHSY, SAAADI. The CDR3 bases are TGCGCCAGCAGGGGGACAGTCTGGGGACAAGAGACCCAGTACTTC. As protein: CASRGTVWGQETQYF.

The chain recombines TRBV5-1 with TRBJ1-3; D is perhaps TRBD1 (5 bases). This CDR3 region has 14 residues. Germline CDR1 and CDR2: SGHRS and YFSETQ. V dropped 4 bases and J dropped 2 bases, with 10 bases sitting between them. The CDR3 spells CASSPEGTGNTIYF. In DNA, the CDR3 is TGCGCCAGCAGCCCCGAGGGGACTGGAAACACCATATATTTT.

In its sample, this clone was seen a few times. The chain couples TRBV5-5 to TRBJ1-1; D not certain. Germline lookup yields CDR1 SGHKS and CDR2 YYEKEE (reference sequence). This CDR3 region has 11 residues. V was cut by 4 bases and J by 2 bases, with 3 bases left in between. The CDR3 DNA follows: TGTGCCAGCAGCCGCAACACTGAAGCTTTCTTT. Translation: CASSRNTEAFF.

The chain joins TRBV28 to TRBJ2-7; possibly TRBD1 for D (6 bases). V lost 7 bases, J lost 2 bases, and 18 bases lay in between. The germline gives CDR1 MDHEN, CDR2 SYDVKM. The CDR3 runs 15 residues. The CDR3 here is CASNPLGASTYEQYF. The DNA of the CDR3 is TGTGCCAGCAACCCTCTGGGGGCCAGTACCTACGAGCAGTACTTC. The variable domain in full, with the rest retrieved from reference TRBV28 and TRBJ2-7, is DVKVTQSSRYLVKRTGEKVFLECVQDMDHENMFWYRQDPGLGLRLIYFSYDVKMKEKGDIPEGYSVSREKKERFSLILESASTNQTSMYLCASNPLGASTYEQYFGPGTRLTVT.